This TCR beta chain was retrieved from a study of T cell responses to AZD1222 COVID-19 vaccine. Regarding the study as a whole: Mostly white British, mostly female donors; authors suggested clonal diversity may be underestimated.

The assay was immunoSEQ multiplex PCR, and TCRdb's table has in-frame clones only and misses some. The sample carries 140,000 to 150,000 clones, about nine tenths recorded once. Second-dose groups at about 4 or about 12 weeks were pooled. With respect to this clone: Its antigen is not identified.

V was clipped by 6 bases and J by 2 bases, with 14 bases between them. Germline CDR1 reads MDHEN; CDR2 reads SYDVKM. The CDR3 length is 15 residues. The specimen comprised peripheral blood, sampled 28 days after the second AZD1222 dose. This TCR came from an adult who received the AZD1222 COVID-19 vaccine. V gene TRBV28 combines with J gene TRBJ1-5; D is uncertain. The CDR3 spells CASRTVGYGNQPQHF. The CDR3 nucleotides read TGTGCCAGCAGAACGGTTGGGTACGGCAATCAGCCCCAGCATTTT.